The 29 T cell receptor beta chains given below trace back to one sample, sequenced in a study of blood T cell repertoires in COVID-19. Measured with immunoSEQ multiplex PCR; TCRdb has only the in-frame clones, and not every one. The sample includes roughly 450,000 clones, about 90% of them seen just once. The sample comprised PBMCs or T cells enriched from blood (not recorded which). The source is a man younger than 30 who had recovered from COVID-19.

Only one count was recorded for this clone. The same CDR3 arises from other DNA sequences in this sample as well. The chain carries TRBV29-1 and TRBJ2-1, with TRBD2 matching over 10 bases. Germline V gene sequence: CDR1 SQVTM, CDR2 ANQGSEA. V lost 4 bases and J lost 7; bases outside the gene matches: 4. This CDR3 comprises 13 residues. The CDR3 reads CSVVAGGGNEQFF. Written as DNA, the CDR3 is TGCAGCGTTGTAGCGGGAGGCGGGAATGAGCAGTTCTTC.

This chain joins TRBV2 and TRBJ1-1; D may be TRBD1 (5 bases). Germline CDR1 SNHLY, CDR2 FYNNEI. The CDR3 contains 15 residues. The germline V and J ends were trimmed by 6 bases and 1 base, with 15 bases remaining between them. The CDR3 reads CASRAGGGANTEAFF. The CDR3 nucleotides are TGTGCCAGCAGGGCCGGGGGAGGAGCGAACACTGAAGCTTTCTTT.

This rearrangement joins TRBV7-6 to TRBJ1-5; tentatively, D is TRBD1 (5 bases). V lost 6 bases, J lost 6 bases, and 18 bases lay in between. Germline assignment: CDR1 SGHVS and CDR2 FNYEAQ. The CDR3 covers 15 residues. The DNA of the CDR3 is TGTGCCAGCAGTAAAAATGGGGGGTTTGGTCAGCCCCAGCATTTT. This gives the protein CASSKNGGFGQPQHF.

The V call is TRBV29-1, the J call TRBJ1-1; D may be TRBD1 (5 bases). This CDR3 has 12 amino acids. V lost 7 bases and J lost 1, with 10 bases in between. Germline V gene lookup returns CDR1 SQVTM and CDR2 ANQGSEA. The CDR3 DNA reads TGCAGCGGGCAGGGCCGGAACACTGAAGCTTTCTTT. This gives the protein CSGQGRNTEAFF.

In nucleotides, the CDR3 is TGTGCCAGCAGTGAAATTGGCGGGGGGTTAGAGACCCAGTACTTC. Translated, it gives CASSEIGGGLETQYF. The genes are TRBV6-1 and TRBJ2-5; 8 positions agree with TRBD2. This CDR3 spans 15 amino acids. Losses at the gene ends were 2 bases for V and 4 bases for J; bases not matched to a gene: 6. Germline-derived CDR1 and CDR2 are MNHNS and SASEGT.

The CDR3 protein is CASSAIVEDNYEQYF. The DNA for the CDR3 is TGTGCCAGCAGCGCCATAGTAGAGGATAACTACGAGCAGTACTTC. The chain links TRBV11-2 to TRBJ2-7, with D unresolved. CDR1 and CDR2 (germline): SGHAT, FQNNGV. V gave up 5 bases and J gave up 3 bases, with 17 bases separating them. The CDR3 runs 15 residues.

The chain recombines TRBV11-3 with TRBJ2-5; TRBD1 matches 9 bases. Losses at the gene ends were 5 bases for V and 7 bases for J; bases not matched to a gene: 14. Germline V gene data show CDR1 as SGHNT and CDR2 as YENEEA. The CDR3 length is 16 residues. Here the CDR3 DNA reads TGTGCCAGCAGCCTTGGACAGGGGCGCGACTGGGGGACCCAGTACTTC. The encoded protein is CASSLGQGRDWGTQYF.

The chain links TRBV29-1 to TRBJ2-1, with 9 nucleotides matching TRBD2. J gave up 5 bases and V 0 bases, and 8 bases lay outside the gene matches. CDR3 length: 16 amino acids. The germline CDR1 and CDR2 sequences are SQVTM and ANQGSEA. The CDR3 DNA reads TGCAGCGTTGAAGATCAGCTGACTAGCGGAAACAATGAGCAGTTCTTC. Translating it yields CSVEDQLTSGNNEQFF.

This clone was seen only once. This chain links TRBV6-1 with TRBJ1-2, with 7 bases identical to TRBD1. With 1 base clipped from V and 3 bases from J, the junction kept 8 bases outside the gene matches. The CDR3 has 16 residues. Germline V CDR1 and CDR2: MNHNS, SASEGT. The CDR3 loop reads CASSEDTPGQYYGYTF. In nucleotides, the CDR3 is TGTGCCAGCAGTGAAGATACCCCGGGACAGTACTATGGCTACACCTTC.

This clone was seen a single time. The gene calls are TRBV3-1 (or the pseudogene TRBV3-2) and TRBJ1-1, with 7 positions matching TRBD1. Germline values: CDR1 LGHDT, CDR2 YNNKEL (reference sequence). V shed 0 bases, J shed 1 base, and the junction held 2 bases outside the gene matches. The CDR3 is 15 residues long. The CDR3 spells CASSQEDRENTEAFF. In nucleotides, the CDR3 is TGTGCCAGCAGCCAAGAAGACAGGGAGAACACTGAAGCTTTCTTT.

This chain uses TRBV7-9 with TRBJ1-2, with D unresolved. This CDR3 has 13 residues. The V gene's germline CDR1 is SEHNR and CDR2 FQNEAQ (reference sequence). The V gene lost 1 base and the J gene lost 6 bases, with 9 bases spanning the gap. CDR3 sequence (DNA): TGTGCCAGCAGCTTAGAATCTAGCCATGGCTACACCTTC. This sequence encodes CASSLESSHGYTF.

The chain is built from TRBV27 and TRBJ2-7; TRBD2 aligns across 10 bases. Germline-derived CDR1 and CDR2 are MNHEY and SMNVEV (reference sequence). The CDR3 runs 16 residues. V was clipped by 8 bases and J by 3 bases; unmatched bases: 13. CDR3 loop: CASLSLTSGTVYEQYF. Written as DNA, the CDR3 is TGTGCCAGCTTAAGCCTTACTAGCGGGACTGTCTACGAGCAGTACTTC.

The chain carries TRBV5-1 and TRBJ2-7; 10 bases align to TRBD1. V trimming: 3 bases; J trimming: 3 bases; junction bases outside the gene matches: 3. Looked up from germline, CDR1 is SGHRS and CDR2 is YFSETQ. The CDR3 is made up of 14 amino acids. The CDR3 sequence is CASSSWDRGYEQYF. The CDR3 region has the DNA TGCGCCAGCAGCTCCTGGGACAGGGGCTACGAGCAGTACTTC. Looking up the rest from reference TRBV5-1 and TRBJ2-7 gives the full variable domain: KAGVTQTPRYLIKTRGQQVTLSCSPISGHRSVSWYQQTPGQGLQFLFEYFSETQRNKGNFPGRFSGRQFSNSRSEMNVSTLELGDSALYLCASSSWDRGYEQYFGPGTRLTVT.

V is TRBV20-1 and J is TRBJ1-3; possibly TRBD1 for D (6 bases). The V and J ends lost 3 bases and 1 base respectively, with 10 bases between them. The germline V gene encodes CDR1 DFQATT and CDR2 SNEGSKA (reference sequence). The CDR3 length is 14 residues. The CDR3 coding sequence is TGCAGTGCTAGTAGGGACATTTCTGGAAACACCATATATTTT. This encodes CSASRDISGNTIYF.

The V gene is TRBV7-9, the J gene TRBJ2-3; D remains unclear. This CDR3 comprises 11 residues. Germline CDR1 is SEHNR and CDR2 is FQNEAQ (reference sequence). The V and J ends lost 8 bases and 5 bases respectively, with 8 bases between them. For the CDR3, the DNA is TGTGCCAGCCAGGAAGGAGATACGCAGTATTTT. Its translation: CASQEGDTQYF.

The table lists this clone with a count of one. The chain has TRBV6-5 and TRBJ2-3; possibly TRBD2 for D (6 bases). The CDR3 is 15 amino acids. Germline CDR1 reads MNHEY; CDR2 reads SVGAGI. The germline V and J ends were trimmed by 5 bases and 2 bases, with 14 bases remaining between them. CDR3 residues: CASSPAGRPTDTQYF. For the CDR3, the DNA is TGTGCCAGCAGTCCAGCGGGCAGACCCACAGATACGCAGTATTTT.

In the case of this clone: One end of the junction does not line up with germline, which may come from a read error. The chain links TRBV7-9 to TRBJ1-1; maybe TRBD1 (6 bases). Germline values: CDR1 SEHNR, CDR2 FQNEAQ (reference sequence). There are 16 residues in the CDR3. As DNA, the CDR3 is TGTGCCAGCAGCGTACCCACCGGACAGAGGAACACTGAAACTTTCTTT. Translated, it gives CASSVPTGQRNTETFF.

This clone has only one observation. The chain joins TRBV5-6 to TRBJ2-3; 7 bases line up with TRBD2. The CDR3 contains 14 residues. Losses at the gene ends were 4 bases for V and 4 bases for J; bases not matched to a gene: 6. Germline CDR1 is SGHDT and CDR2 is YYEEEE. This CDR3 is CASSEAGVADTQYF. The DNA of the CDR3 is TGTGCCAGCAGCGAGGCGGGGGTTGCAGATACGCAGTATTTT. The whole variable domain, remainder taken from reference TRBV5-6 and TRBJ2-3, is DAGVTQSPTHLIKTRGQQVTLRCSPKSGHDTVSWYQQALGQGPQFIFQYYEEEERQRGNFPDRFSGHQFPNYSSELNVNALLLGDSALYLCASSEAGVADTQYFGPGTRLTVL.

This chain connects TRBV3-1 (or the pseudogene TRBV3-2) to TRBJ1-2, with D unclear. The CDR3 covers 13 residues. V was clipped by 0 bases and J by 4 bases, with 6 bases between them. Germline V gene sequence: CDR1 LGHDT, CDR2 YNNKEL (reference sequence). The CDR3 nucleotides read TGTGCCAGCAGCCAAGACAAATTCTATGGCTACACCTTC. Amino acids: CASSQDKFYGYTF.

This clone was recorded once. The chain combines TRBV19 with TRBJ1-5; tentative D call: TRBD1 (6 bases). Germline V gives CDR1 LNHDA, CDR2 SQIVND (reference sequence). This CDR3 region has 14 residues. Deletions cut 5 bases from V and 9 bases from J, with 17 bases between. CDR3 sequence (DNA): TGTGCCAGTAGTCAAGGGGGGGGCAAGGGGCCCCAGCATTTT. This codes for CASSQGGGKGPQHF.

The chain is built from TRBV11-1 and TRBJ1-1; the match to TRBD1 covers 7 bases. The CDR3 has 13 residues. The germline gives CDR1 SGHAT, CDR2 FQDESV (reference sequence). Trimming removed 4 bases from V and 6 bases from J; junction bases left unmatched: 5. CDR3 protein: CASSSQGLSEAFF. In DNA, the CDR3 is TGTGCCAGCAGCTCACAGGGGTTGTCTGAAGCTTTCTTT. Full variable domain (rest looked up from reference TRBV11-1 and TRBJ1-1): EAEVAQSPRYKITEKSQAVAFWCDPISGHATLYWYRQILGQGPELLVQFQDESVVDDSQLPKDRFSAERLKGVDSTLKIQPAELGDSAMYLCASSSQGLSEAFFGQGTRLTVV.

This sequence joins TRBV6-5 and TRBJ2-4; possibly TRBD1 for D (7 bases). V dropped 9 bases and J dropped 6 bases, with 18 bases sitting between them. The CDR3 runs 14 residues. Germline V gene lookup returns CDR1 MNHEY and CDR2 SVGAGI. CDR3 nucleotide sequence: TGTGCCAGGGGGGGACAGTCGAAACCAAACATTCAGTACTTC. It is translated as CARGGQSKPNIQYF.

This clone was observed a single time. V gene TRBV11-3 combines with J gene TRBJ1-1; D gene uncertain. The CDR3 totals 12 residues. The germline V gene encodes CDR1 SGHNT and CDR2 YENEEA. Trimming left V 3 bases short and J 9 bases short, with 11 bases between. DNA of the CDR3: TGTGCCAGCAGCTTGGCGGAGACTAAAGCTTTCTTT. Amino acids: CASSLAETKAFF.

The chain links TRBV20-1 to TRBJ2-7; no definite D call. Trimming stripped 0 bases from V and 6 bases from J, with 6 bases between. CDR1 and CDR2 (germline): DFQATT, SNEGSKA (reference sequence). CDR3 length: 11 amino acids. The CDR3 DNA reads TGCAGTGCTAGAGATGGGCCCGAGCAGTACTTC. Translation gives CSARDGPEQYF.

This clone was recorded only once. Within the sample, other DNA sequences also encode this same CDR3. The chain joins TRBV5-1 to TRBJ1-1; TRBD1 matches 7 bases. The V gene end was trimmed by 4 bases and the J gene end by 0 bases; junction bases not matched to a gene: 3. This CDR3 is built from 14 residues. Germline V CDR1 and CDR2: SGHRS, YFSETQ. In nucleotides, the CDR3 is TGCGCCAGCAGCACCGGGACAGTGAACACTGAAGCTTTCTTT. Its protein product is CASSTGTVNTEAFF.

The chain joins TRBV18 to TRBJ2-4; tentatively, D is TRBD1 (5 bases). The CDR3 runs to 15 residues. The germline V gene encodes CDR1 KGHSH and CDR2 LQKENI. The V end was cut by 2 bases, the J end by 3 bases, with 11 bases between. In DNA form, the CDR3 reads TGTGCCAGCTCACCAAGGGGCGAGGTCAAAAACATTCAGTACTTC. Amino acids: CASSPRGEVKNIQYF. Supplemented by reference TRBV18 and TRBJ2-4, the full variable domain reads NAGVMQNPRHLVRRRGQEARLRCSPMKGHSHVYWYRQLPEEGLKFMVYLQKENIIDESGMPKERFSAEFPKEGPSILRIQQVVRGDSAAYFCASSPRGEVKNIQYFGAGTRLSVL.

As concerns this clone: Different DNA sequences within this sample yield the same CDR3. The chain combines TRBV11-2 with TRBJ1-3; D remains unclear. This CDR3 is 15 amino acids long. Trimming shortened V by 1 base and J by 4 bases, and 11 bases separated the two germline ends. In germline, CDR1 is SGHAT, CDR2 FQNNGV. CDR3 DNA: TGTGCCAGCAGCTTAGGGGTCGGGTCCGGAAACACCATATATTTT. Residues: CASSLGVGSGNTIYF.

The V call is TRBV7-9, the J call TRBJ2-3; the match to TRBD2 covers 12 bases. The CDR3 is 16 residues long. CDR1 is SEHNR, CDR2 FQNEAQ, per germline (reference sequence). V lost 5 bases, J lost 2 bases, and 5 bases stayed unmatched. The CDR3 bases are TGTGCCAGCAGCCGGACTAGCGGGGATAACACAGATACGCAGTATTTT. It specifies CASSRTSGDNTDTQYF.

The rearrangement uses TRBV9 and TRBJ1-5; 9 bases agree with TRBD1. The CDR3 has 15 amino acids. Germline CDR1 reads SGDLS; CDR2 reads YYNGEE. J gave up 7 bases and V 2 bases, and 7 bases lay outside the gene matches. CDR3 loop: CASSVGTGFGQPQHF. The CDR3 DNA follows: TGTGCCAGCAGCGTTGGGACAGGGTTCGGGCAGCCCCAGCATTTT. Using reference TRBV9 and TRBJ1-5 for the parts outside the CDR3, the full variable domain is DSGVTQTPKHLITATGQRVTLRCSPRSGDLSVYWYQQSLDQGLQFLIQYYNGEERAKGNILERFSAQQFPDLHSELNLSSLELGDSALYFCASSVGTGFGQPQHFGDGTRLSIL.